Only a few counts were recorded for the clone carrying this T cell receptor (beta chain). Antigen specificity is unknown. Germline CDR1 reads LNHDA; CDR2 reads SQIVND (reference sequence). The length of the CDR3 is 12 residues. Trimming shortened V by 7 bases and J by 5 bases, and 11 bases separated the two germline ends. TCR alpha and beta CDR3 regions were amplified from RNA using iRepertoire nested multiplex PCR. Tissue mRNA or PBMC total RNA, roughly 90-400 ng, went into one-step reverse transcription and amplification. TCRdb passed the multiplex PCR reads through MiXCR, listing each CDR3 protein once. The repertoire includes some 130,000 distinct CDR3 sequences, approximately 26% of them detected once, and around 28% sits in the top ten. The sample originates from a study of glioma-infiltrating T cells. Findings of the study overall: Only very few CDR3 sequences appeared in both tissue and blood. Above-expected tissue-blood divergence occurred in all gliomas, most in low-grade ones.

This chain connects TRBV19 to TRBJ1-1; D is uncertain. This receptor was identified in a human donor with low-grade glioma or glioblastoma, undergoing nonglioma brain surgery, or in good health (not recorded which). Sequencing was carried out using glioma tissue, nonneoplastic brain tissue, or PBMCs (not recorded which). The CDR3 sequence is CASTVGWTEAFF. DNA of the CDR3: TGTGCCAGTACCGTAGGATGGACTGAAGCTTTCTTT.